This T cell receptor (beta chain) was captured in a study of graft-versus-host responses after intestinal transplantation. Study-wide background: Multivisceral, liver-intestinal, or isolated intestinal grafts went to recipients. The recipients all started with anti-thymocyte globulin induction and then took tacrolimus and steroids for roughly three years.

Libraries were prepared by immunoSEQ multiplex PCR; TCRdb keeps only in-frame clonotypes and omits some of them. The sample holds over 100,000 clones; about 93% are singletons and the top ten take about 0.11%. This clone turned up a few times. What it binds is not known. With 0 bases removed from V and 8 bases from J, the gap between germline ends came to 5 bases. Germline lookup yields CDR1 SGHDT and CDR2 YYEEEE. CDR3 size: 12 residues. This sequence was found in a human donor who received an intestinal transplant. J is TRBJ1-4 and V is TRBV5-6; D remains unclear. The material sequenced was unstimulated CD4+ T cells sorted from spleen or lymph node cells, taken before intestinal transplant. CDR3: CASSLAGEKLFF. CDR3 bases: TGTGCCAGCAGCTTGGCCGGCGAAAAACTGTTTTTT.